This T cell receptor (beta chain) is from a study of cytomegalovirus exposure and HLA in healthy donors. Primers for the PCR totalled 60 Vbeta and 13 Jbeta. The repertoire was sequenced with immunoSEQ multiplex PCR; TCRdb's copy has only in-frame clones and lacks some. The sample shows about 150,000 clones, around 83% of them seen only once. With 7 bases clipped from V and 3 bases from J, the junction kept 7 bases outside the gene matches. CDR1 SNHLY and CDR2 FYNNEI come from the germline V gene. CDR3 length equals 14 residues. Sequencing was done on a sample of PBMCs. The source of this sequence is a man aged 50 to 60 in good health and CMV-seropositive. This chain uses TRBV2 with TRBJ2-7; 9 bases align to TRBD1. The CDR3 here is CASNGQGIRYEQYF. CDR3 nucleotides: TGTGCCAGCAACGGACAGGGGATTCGCTACGAGCAGTACTTC.